This T cell receptor beta chain was captured by sequencing in a study of blood T cell repertoires in COVID-19. Whole-study context: The samples span acute and convalescent COVID-19 from the United States, Italy and Spain.

Source study methods: Reference gene primer amplification gave estimated nucleated cell counts. Assay: immunoSEQ multiplex PCR; the TCRdb copy retains only in-frame clones and omits some. The V and J calls and the clone size are those of that table, but D and trimming were determined from the DNA. Altogether about 190,000 clones are present, roughly nine tenths being singletons, with the ten largest covering roughly 21%. The CDR3 is 18 residues long. CDR1 and CDR2 (germline): MNHNS, SASEGT. Trimming removed 4 bases from V and 6 bases from J; junction bases left unmatched: 17. This sequence was found in a man between 60 and 75 years old with active or convalescent COVID-19. The sample was peripheral blood. V is TRBV6-1 and J is TRBJ2-5; 10 positions agree with TRBD2. The CDR3 region has the DNA TGTGCCAGCAGTGTCGGAACTAGCGGGGCGCCGGGGGGTAAGACCCAGTACTTC. Translation: CASSVGTSGAPGGKTQYF.